This note documents a single T cell receptor (beta chain) sequence. Method: immunoSEQ multiplex PCR; TCRdb's copy keeps in-frame clones and lacks some. The sample shows 150,000 to 200,000 clones, roughly 90% of them seen only once. The data belong to a study of blood T cell repertoires in COVID-19. Study context: COVID-19 samples from acute and convalescent phases originated in the United States, Italy and Spain. Sample material is recorded as cDNA or gDNA derived from T cells, B-cell-depleted T cells, or PBMCs.

Germline CDR1 PRHDT, CDR2 FYEKMQ (reference sequence). The CDR3 has 14 amino acids. Trimming took off 6 bases at V and 10 bases at J, with 21 bases between the two ends. This sequence joins TRBV13 and TRBJ1-2, with D unclear. Sequencing was done on a sample of peripheral blood. The TCR was taken from a man aged 60 to 69 with active or convalescent COVID-19. The CDR3 DNA is TGTGCCAGCAGAGGTTTAGGACGGGAGTCCGTCTACACCTTC. Protein sequence: CASRGLGRESVYTF.